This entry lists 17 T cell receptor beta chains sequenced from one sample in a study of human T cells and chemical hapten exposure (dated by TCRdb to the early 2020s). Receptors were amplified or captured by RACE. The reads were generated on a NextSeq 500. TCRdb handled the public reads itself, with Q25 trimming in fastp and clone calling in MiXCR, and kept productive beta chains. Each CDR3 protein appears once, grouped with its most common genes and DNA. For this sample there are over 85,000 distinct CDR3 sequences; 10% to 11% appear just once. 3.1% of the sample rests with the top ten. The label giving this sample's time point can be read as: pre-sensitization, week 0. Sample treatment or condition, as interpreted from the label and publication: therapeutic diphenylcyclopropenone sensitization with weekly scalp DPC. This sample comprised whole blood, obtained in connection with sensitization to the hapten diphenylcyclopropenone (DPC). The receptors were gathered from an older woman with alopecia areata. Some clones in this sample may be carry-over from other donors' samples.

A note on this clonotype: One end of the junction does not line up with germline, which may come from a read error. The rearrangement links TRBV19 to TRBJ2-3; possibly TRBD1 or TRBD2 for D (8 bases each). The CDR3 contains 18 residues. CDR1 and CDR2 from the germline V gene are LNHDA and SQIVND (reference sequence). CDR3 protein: CAGRGRQGSGGREGTQYF. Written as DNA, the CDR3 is TGTGCCGGTAGAGGGCGACAGGGGAGCGGCGGACGGGAGGGTACGCAGTATTTT.

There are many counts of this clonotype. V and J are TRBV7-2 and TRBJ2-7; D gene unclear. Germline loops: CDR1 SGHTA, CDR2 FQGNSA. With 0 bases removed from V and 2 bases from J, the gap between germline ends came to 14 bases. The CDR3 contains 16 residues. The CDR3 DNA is TGTGCCAGCAGCTTAGCGAGCCAGATTCTTCCCTACGAGCAGTACTTC. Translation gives CASSLASQILPYEQYF.

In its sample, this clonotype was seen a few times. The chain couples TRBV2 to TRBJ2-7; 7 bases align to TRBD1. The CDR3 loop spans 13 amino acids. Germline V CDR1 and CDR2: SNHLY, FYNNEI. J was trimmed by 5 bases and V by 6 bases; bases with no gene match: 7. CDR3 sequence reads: CASRGDSRNEQYF. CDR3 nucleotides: TGTGCCAGCAGAGGGGACAGCAGGAACGAGCAGTACTTC.

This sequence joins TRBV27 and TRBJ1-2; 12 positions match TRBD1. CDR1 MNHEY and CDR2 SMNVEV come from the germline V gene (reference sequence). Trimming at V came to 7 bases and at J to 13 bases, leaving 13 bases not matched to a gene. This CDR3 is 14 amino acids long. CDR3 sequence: CASTSSGTGGVVTF. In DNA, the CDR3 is TGTGCCAGCACCTCCTCCGGGACAGGGGGCGTCGTCACCTTC.

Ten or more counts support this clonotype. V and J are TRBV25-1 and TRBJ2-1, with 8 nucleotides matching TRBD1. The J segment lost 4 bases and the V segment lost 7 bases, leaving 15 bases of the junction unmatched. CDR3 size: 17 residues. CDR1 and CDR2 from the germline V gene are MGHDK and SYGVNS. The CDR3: CASTGPGQGRLYNEQFF. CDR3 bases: TGTGCCAGCACCGGACCCGGACAGGGTCGGTTGTACAATGAGCAGTTCTTC.

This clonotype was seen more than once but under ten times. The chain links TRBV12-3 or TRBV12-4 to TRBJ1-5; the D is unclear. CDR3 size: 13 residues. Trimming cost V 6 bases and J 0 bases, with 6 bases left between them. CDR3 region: CASRPNSNQPQHF. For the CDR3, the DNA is TGTGCCAGCAGGCCGAATAGCAATCAGCCCCAGCATTTT.

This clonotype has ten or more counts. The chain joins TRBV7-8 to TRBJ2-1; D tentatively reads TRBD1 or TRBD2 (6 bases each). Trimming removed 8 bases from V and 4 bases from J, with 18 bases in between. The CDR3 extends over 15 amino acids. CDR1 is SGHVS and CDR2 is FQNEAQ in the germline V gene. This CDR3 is CASAAGGGGYNEQFF. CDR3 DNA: TGTGCCAGCGCTGCTGGGGGCGGAGGGTACAATGAGCAGTTCTTC.

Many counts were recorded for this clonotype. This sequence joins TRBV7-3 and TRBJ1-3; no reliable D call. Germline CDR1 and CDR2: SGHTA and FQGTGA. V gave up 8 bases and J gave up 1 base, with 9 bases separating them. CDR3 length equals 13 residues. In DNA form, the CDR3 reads TGTGCCAGCGGCAGAGGGTCTGGAAACACCATATATTTT. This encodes CASGRGSGNTIYF.

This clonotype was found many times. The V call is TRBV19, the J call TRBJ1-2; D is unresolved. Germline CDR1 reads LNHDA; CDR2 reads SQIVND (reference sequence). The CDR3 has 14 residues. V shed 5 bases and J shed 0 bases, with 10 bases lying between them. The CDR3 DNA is TGTGCCAGTAGTCCAACAGCAACTAACTATGGCTACACCTTC. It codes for CASSPTATNYGYTF.

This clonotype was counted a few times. For the CDR3, the DNA is TGTGCCAGCAGCTTAAGGGGACAGCAGGAGACCCAGTACTTC. This encodes CASSLRGQQETQYF. The rearrangement links TRBV11-2 to TRBJ2-5, with 7 bases that match TRBD1. The germline gives CDR1 SGHAT, CDR2 FQNNGV. Germline trimming cut 2 bases from V and 5 bases from J; bases unmatched to any gene: 5. This CDR3 comprises 14 residues.

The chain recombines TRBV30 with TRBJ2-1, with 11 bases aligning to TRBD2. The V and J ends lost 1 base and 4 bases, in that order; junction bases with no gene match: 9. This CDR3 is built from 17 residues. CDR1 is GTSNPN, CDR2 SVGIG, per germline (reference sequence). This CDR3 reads CAWSARSGGAGYNEQFF. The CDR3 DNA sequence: TGTGCCTGGAGTGCCCGTAGCGGGGGGGCCGGGTACAATGAGCAGTTCTTC.

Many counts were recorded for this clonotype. CDR3: CASSPLGHLDGYTF. For the CDR3, the DNA is TGCGCCAGCAGCCCCCTGGGGCATCTTGATGGCTACACCTTC. The gene calls are TRBV5-1 and TRBJ1-2; perhaps TRBD1 as D (5 bases). The germline V and J ends were trimmed by 4 bases and 6 bases, with 16 bases remaining between them. The CDR3 covers 14 residues. Germline lookup yields CDR1 SGHRS and CDR2 YFSETQ. Using reference TRBV5-1 and TRBJ1-2 for the parts outside the CDR3, the full variable domain is KAGVTQTPRYLIKTRGQQVTLSCSPISGHRSVSWYQQTPGQGLQFLFEYFSETQRNKGNFPGRFSGRQFSNSRSEMNVSTLELGDSALYLCASSPLGHLDGYTFGSGTRLTVV.

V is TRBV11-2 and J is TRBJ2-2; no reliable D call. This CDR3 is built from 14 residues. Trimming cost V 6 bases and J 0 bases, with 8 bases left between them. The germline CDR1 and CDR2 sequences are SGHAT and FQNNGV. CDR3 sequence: CASRKAANTGELFF. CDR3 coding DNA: TGTGCCAGCAGAAAAGCCGCGAACACCGGGGAGCTGTTTTTT.

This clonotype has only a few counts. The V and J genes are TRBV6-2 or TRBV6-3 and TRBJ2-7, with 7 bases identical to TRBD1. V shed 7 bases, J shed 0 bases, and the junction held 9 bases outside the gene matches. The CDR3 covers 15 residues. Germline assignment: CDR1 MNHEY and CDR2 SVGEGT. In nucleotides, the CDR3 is TGTGCCAGCAACAGGGGCTCCTTCGGCTCCTACGAGCAGTACTTC. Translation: CASNRGSFGSYEQYF.

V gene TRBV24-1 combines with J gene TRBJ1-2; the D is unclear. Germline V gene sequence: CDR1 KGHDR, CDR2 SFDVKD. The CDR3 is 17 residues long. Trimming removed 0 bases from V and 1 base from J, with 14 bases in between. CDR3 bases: TGTGCCACCAGTGATTTGAGAAGGACGAAGTTTAACTATGGCTACACCTTC. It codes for CATSDLRRTKFNYGYTF.

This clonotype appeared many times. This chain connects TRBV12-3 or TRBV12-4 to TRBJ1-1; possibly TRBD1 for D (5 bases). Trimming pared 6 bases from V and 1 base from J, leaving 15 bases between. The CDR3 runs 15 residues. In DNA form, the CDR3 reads TGTGCCAGCAGCTGGAGTCAGGGAGCGAACACTGAAGCTTTCTTT. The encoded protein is CASSWSQGANTEAFF.

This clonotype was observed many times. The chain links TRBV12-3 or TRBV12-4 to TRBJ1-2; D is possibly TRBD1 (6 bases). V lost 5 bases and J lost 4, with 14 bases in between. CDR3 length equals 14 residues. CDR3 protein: CASSTRGGSYGYTF. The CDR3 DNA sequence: TGTGCCAGCAGTACCAGGGGCGGGAGCTATGGCTACACCTTC.